The 4 T cell receptor beta chains in this list originate from one sample, sequenced in a study of T cells after yellow fever vaccination. TCRdb redid the calling of the 5' RACE reads with MiXCR, one entry per CDR3 protein. Of around 400,000 distinct CDR3 sequences in the sample, under 14% were seen once. Sequencing used PBMCs, obtained on the day of the first yellow fever vaccination. The origin of the receptors is a man between 18 and 35 years old who received the YFV17D yellow fever vaccine.

The J gene is TRBJ2-2, the V gene TRBV9, with TRBD2 as a possible D gene (5 bases). V was pared by 3 bases and J by 3 bases, with 6 bases between. The CDR3 runs 13 residues. Germline loops: CDR1 SGDLS, CDR2 YYNGEE. CDR3: CASSEDYTGELFF. CDR3 bases: TGTGCCAGCAGCGAGGACTACACCGGGGAGCTGTTTTTT.

This clonotype has at least ten counts. The chain carries TRBV11-2 and TRBJ2-3; 12 bases are a match to TRBD1. Per the germline V gene, CDR1 is SGHAT and CDR2 is FQNNGV. This CDR3 is built from 19 residues. The V gene end was trimmed by 2 bases and the J gene end by 4 bases; junction bases not matched to a gene: 13. DNA of the CDR3: TGTGCCAGCAGCTTACGGCACCCGGGACAGGGGGCTGGGGCAGATACGCAGTATTTT. This translates into CASSLRHPGQGAGADTQYF.

This clonotype was found many times. The chain uses TRBV9 and TRBJ2-5; D possibly matches TRBD1 or TRBD2 (6 bases each). V lost 6 bases and J lost 2, with 17 bases in between. This CDR3 is 15 amino acids long. CDR1 and CDR2 (germline): SGDLS, YYNGEE. The CDR3 sequence is CASTTEGGPQETQYF. The CDR3 DNA reads TGTGCCAGCACCACAGAGGGGGGACCTCAAGAGACCCAGTACTTC.

This clonotype was detected a few times. This chain joins TRBV7-9 and TRBJ2-1; TRBD2 aligns across 8 bases. Germline V gives CDR1 SEHNR, CDR2 FQNEAQ (reference sequence). J was trimmed by 0 bases and V by 8 bases; bases with no gene match: 9. This CDR3 contains 16 residues. CDR3 sequence: CASRLTGGSSYNEQFF. The DNA of the CDR3 is TGTGCCAGCCGTCTAACGGGGGGGTCCTCCTACAATGAGCAGTTCTTC.